Listed below are T cell receptor beta chains from one sample, sequenced in a study of control samples from healthy donors and cancer patients. Here immunoSEQ multiplex PCR was the method, and the copy in TCRdb shows in-frame clones only, minus some. The sample has approximately 100,000 clones; 70% to 90% are singletons. The sample taken for sequencing was blood. These receptors came from a man aged 25 to 40 in good health. CDR3s include the opening cysteine and the closing phenylalanine or tryptophan. The order of the fields is J gene, V gene, CDR3 protein.

TRBJ2-7 TRBV7-2 CASSLARAGGSYEQYF
TRBJ2-7 TRBV11-1 CASSPDQDYEQYF
TRBJ2-3 TRBV3-1/TRBV3-2 CASSQDAASGVSTDTQYF
TRBJ2-5 TRBV4-1 CASSPDGVQETQYF
TRBJ2-7 TRBV15 CATRPTGTGSHEQYF
TRBJ1-2 TRBV14 CASSHTRNYGYTF
TRBJ1-4 TRBV10-3 CENLRGANEKLFF
TRBJ2-3 TRBV5-6 CASSSRGGGRVADTQYF
TRBJ2-5 TRBV10-3 CAISDVQGGETQYF
TRBJ1-2 TRBV7-9 CASSLDLGQGFDGYTF
TRBJ1-4 TRBV18 CASSPAGTATNEKLFF
TRBJ1-1 TRBV3-1/TRBV3-2 CASSQLPGTGGFLNTEAFF
TRBJ1-6 TRBV11-2 CASSLGGSSYNSPLHF
TRBJ2-3 TRBV9 CASSPVRTPAVADTQYF